This passage covers 10 T cell receptor beta chains from one sample sequenced in a study of blood T cell repertoires in COVID-19. Here immunoSEQ multiplex PCR was the method, and the copy in TCRdb shows in-frame clones only, minus some. The table includes some 170,000 clones, roughly three quarters detected once. The sequenced sample consisted of peripheral blood. The receptors originated from a woman aged 45-65 years with active or convalescent COVID-19.

The CDR3 DNA reads as TGTGCCAGCTCACCACAGGACAGCCAACCCCTCCACTTT. Amino acids: CASSPQDSQPLHF. The gene calls are TRBV18 and TRBJ1-6, with D tentatively TRBD1 (6 bases). V gave up 1 base and J gave up 12 bases, with 10 bases separating them. CDR1 KGHSH and CDR2 LQKENI come from the germline V gene. This CDR3 contains 13 residues. Full variable domain (missing parts from reference TRBV18 and TRBJ1-6): NAGVMQNPRHLVRRRGQEARLRCSPMKGHSHVYWYRQLPEEGLKFMVYLQKENIIDESGMPKERFSAEFPKEGPSILRIQQVVRGDSAAYFCASSPQDSQPLHFGNGTRLTVT.

A few counts support this clone. The V and J genes are TRBV18 and TRBJ2-1; tentative D call: TRBD2 (5 bases). Germline lookup yields CDR1 KGHSH and CDR2 LQKENI. Trimming removed 3 bases from V and 5 bases from J, with 11 bases in between. This CDR3 is 14 amino acids long. CDR3 protein: CASSPQTRNNEQFF. The CDR3 coding sequence is TGTGCCAGCTCACCTCAAACTAGAAACAATGAGCAGTTCTTC.

The CDR3 loop is CASSSGYSYNEQFF. The CDR3 bases are TGTGCCAGTAGCAGCGGGTACTCCTACAATGAGCAGTTCTTC. The chain has TRBV19 and TRBJ2-1; tentative D call: TRBD2 (6 bases). Trimming took off 6 bases at V and 0 bases at J, with 9 bases between the two ends. Germline values: CDR1 LNHDA, CDR2 SQIVND (reference sequence). The CDR3 runs 14 residues.

CDR3 region: CASSPGTSGLWYQETQYF. The CDR3 nucleotides read TGTGCCAGCAGCCCCGGGACTAGCGGCTTATGGTACCAAGAGACCCAGTACTTC. The rearrangement joins TRBV11-3 to TRBJ2-5, with 11 bases aligning to TRBD2. V trimming: 5 bases; J trimming: 0 bases; junction bases outside the gene matches: 11. This CDR3 is built from 18 residues. Per germline, CDR1 SGHNT and CDR2 YENEEA.

The CDR3: CASSKGRDRCPYEQYF. The CDR3 DNA is TGTGCCAGCAGCAAAGGCCGGGACAGGTGCCCCTACGAGCAGTACTTC. The genes are TRBV21-1 and TRBJ2-7; the DNA was not used to check the table's D call, TRBD1. TRBV21-1 constitutes a pseudogene. CDR3 length equals 16 residues.

The chain employs TRBV5-5 and TRBJ1-1, with 7 bases lining up with TRBD1. The germline gives CDR1 SGHKS, CDR2 YYEKEE (reference sequence). The CDR3 sequence is 16 residues long. The V and J ends lost 4 bases and 6 bases, in that order; junction bases with no gene match: 15. As DNA, the CDR3 is TGTGCCAGCAGCGTCGGGGGACAGCGACACAACGCTGAAGCTTTCTTT. Its translation: CASSVGGQRHNAEAFF.

In nucleotides, the CDR3 is TGCGCCAGCAGCCAAGATGGCGGGGGAAGGGAAAAACTGTTTTTT. Translating it yields CASSQDGGGREKLFF. This chain links TRBV4-3 with TRBJ1-4, with D perhaps TRBD1 (5 bases). The CDR3 runs to 15 residues. Germline assignment: CDR1 LGHNA and CDR2 YSLEER. The V end lost 0 bases, the J end lost 8 bases, and 13 bases lay between the germline ends.

The chain couples TRBV3-1 (or the pseudogene TRBV3-2) to TRBJ2-3; 13 nucleotides line up with TRBD2. V lost 0 bases to trimming and J lost 6 bases; unmatched junction nucleotides: 6. The V gene's germline CDR1 is LGHDT and CDR2 YNNKEL (reference sequence). The CDR3 loop spans 17 amino acids. The CDR3 DNA reads as TGTGCCAGCAGCCAAGATGGGACTAGCGGGACCCCGGATACGCAGTATTTT. Translated: CASSQDGTSGTPDTQYF.

The chain has TRBV4-2 and TRBJ2-1, with D hard to call. Trimming removed 4 bases at V and 1 base at J, with 14 bases between. Germline V gene sequence: CDR1 LGHNA, CDR2 YNFKEQ. CDR3 size: 16 residues. CDR3 DNA sequence: TGTGCCAGCAGCCCCGTAGCCGCGAGGTCCTACAATGAGCAGTTCTTC. Its protein product is CASSPVAARSYNEQFF.

CDR3 nucleotide sequence: TGCGCCAGCAGCCTGGGACAGGGTTTTGATGGCTACACCTTC. It is translated as CASSLGQGFDGYTF. The chain has TRBV5-1 and TRBJ1-2, with 9 bases matching TRBD1. This CDR3 has 14 residues. Losses at the gene ends were 4 bases for V and 6 bases for J; bases not matched to a gene: 7. Germline-derived CDR1 and CDR2 are SGHRS and YFSETQ.